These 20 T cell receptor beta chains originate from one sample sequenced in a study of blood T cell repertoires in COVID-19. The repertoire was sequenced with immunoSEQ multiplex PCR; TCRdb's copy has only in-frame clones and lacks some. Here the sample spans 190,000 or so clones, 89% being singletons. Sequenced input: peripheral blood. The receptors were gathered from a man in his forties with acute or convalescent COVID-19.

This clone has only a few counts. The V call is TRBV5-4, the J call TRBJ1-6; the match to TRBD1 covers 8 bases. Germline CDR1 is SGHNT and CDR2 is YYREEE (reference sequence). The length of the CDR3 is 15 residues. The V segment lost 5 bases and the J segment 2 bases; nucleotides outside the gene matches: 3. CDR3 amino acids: CASRQGAPYNSPLHF. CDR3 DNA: TGTGCCAGCAGGCAGGGGGCACCCTATAATTCACCCCTCCACTTT.

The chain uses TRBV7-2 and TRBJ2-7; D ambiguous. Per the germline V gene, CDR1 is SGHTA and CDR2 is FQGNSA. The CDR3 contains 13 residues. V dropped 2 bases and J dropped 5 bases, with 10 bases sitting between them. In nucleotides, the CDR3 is TGTGCCAGCAGCTTACCAAACAGAGACGAGCAGTACTTC. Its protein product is CASSLPNRDEQYF.

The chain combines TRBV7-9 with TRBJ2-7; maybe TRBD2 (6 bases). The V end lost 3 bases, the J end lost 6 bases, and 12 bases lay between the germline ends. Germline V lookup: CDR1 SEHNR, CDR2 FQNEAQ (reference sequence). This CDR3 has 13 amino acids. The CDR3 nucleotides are TGTGCCAGCAGCTTTCCTCGTAGCGGCGAGCAGTACTTC. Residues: CASSFPRSGEQYF.

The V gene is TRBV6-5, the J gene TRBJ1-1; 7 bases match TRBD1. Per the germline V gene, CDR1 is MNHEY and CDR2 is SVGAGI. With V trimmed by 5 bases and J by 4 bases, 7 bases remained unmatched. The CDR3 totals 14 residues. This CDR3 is CASSRDSVSTEAFF. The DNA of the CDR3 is TGTGCCAGCAGTAGGGACAGTGTGAGCACTGAAGCTTTCTTT.

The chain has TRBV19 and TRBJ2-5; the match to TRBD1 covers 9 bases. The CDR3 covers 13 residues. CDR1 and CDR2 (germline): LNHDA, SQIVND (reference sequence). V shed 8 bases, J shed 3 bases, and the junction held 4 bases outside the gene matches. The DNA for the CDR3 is TGTGCCAGTCGTACAGGGGGCGAAGAGACCCAGTACTTC. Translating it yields CASRTGGEETQYF.

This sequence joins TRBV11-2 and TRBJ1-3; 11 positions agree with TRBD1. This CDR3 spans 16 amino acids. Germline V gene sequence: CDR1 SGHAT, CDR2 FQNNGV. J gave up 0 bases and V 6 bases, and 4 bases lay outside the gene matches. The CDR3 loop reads CASRTGTGGSGNTIYF. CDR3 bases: TGTGCCAGCAGAACCGGGACAGGGGGCTCTGGAAACACCATATATTTT.

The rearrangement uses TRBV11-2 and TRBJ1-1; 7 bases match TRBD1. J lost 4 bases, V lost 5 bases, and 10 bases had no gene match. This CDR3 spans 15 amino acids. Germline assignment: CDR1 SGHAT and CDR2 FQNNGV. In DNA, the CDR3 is TGTGCCAGCAGCCCAGGACAGGTTCGGAGCACTGAAGCTTTCTTT. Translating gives CASSPGQVRSTEAFF.

The CDR3 nucleotides are TGTGCCACCATCACCGGGACTAACCTGAACACCGGGGAGCTGTTTTTT. Protein sequence: CATITGTNLNTGELFF. The V call is TRBV24-1, the J call TRBJ2-2; 7 positions match TRBD2. The CDR3 is 16 amino acids. V was clipped by 8 bases and J by 1 base; unmatched bases: 9. From germline, CDR1 is KGHDR and CDR2 SFDVKD.

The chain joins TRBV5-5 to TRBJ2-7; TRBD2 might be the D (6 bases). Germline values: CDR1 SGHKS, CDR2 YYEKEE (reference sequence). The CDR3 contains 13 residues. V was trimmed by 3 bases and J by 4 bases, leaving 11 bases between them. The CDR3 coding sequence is TGTGCCAGCAGCTCGGGACTGAGATACGAGCAGTACTTC. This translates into CASSSGLRYEQYF.

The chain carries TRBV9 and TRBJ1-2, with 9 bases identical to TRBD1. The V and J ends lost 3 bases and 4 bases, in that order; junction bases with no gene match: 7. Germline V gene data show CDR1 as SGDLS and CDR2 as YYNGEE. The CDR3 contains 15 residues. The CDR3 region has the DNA TGTGCCAGCAGCGCCTCGACAGGGGGTGGCTATGGCTACACCTTC. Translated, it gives CASSASTGGGYGYTF.

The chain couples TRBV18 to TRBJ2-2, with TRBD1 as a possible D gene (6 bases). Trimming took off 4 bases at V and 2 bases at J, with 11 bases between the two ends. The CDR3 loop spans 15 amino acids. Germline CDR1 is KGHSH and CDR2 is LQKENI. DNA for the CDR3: TGTGCCAGCTCACACGGGACAATTAACACCGGGGAGCTGTTTTTT. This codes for CASSHGTINTGELFF.

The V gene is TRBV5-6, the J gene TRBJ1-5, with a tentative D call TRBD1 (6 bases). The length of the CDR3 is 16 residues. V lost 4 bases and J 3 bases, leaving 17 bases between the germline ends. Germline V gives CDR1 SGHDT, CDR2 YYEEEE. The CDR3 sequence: CASSEAGQQYNQPQHF. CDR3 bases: TGTGCCAGCAGCGAAGCCGGACAGCAATACAATCAGCCCCAGCATTTT.

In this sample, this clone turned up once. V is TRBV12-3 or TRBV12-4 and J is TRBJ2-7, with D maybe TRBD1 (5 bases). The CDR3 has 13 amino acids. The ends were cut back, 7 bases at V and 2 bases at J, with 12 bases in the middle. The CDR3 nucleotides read TGTGCCAGCAATCCAGGGAACACCTACGAGCAGTACTTC. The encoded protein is CASNPGNTYEQYF.

The CDR3 DNA reads as TGTGCCAGCTCACCACCGTCACGGGGTGGTGGCGGGGAGCTGTTTTTT. It codes for CASSPPSRGGGGELFF. This chain connects TRBV18 to TRBJ2-2; perhaps TRBD2 as D (5 bases). This CDR3 is 16 amino acids long. The germline CDR1 and CDR2 sequences are KGHSH and LQKENI. V lost 0 bases, J lost 7 bases, and 15 bases lay in between.

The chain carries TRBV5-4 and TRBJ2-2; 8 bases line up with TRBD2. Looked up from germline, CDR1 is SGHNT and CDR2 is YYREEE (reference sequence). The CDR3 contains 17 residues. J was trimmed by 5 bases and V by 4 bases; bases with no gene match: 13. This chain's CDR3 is CASSPAGRGGGTGELFF. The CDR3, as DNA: TGTGCCAGCAGCCCGGCGGGCCGGGGGGGCGGTACCGGGGAGCTGTTTTTT.

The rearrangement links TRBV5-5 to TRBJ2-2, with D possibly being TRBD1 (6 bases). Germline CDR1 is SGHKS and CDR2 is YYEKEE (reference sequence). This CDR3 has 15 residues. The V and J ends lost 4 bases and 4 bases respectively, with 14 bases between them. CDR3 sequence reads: CASSLRTDSTGELFF. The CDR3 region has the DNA TGTGCCAGCAGCCTGAGGACAGATTCCACCGGGGAGCTGTTTTTT. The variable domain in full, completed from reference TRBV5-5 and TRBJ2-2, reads DAGVTQSPTHLIKTRGQQVTLRCSPISGHKSVSWYQQVLGQGPQFIFQYYEKEERGRGNFPDRFSARQFPNYSSELNVNALLLGDSALYLCASSLRTDSTGELFFGEGSRLTVL.

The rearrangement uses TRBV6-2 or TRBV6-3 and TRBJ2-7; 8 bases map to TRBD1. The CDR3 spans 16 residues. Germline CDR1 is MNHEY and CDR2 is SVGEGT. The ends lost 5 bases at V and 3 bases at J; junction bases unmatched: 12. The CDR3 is CASSRAGTGFGYEQYF. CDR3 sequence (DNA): TGTGCCAGCAGTCGGGCTGGGACAGGCTTTGGCTACGAGCAGTACTTC.

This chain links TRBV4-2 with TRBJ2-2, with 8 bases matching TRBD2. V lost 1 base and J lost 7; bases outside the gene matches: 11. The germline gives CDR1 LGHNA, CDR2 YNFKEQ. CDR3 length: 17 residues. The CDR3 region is CASSQGGSGLGVGELFF. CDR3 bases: TGTGCCAGCAGCCAAGGTGGATCGGGACTAGGGGTCGGGGAGCTGTTTTTT.

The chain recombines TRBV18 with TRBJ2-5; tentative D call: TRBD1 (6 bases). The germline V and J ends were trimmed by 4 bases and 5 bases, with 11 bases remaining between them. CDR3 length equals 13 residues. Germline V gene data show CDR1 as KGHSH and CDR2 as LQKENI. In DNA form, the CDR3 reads TGTGCCAGCTCACGGACAGTGGAGGAGACCCAGTACTTC. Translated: CASSRTVEETQYF.

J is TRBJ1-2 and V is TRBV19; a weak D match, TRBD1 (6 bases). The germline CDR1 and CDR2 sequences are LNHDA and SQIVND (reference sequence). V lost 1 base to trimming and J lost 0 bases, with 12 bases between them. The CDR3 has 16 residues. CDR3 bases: TGTGCCAGTAGTATAGTCCCAGGGGCCCCTAACTATGGCTACACCTTC. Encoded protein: CASSIVPGAPNYGYTF.